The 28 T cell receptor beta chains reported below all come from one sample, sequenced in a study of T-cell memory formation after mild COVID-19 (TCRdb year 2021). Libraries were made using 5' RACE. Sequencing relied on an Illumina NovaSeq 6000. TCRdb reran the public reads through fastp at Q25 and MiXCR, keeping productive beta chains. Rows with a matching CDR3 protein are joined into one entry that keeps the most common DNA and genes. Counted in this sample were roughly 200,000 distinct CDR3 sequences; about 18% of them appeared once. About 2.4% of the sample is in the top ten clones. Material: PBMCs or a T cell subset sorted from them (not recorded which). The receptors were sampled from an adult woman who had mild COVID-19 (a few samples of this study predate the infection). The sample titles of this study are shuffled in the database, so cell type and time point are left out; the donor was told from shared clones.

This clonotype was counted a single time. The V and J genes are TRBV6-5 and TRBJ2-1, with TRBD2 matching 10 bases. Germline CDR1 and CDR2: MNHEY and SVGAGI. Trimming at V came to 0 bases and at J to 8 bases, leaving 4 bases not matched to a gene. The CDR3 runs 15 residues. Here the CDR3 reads CASSYSAGGADEQFF. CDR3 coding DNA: TGTGCCAGCAGTTACTCAGCGGGGGGGGCTGATGAGCAGTTCTTC.

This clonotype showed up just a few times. The CDR3 loop reads CASSPRQGADTEAFF. CDR3 in DNA: TGCGCCAGCAGCCCTCGACAGGGGGCAGATACTGAAGCTTTCTTT. The V gene is TRBV5-1, the J gene TRBJ1-1; 10 bases are shared with TRBD1. CDR3 length: 15 residues. The germline gives CDR1 SGHRS, CDR2 YFSETQ. V was clipped by 4 bases and J by 5 bases; unmatched bases: 8.

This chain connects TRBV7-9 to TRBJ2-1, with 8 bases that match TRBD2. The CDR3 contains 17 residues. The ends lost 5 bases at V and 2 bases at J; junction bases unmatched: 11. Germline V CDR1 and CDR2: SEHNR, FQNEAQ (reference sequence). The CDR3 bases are TGTGCCAGCAGCCCCGGTTCGGGCGGGGGGCCCTACAATGAGCAGTTCTTC. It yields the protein CASSPGSGGGPYNEQFF.

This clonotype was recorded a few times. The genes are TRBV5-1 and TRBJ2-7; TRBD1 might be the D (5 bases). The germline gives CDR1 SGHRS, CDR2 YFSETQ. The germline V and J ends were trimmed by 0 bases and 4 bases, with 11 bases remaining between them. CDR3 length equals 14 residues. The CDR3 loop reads CASSLDVRDYEQYF. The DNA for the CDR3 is TGCGCCAGCAGCTTGGATGTCAGGGATTACGAGCAGTACTTC.

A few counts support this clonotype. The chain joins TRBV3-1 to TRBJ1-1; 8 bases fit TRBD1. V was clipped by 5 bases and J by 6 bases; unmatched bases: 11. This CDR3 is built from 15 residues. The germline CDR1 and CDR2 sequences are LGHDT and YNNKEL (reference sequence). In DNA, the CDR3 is TGTGCCAGCAGCTCTCGGGACAGGAAAGGAGCTGAAGCTTTCTTT. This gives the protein CASSSRDRKGAEAFF. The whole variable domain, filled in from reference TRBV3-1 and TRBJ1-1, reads DTAVSQTPKYLVTQMGNDKSIKCEQNLGHDTMYWYKQDSKKFLKIMFSYNNKELIINETVPNRFSPKSPDKAHLNLHINSLELGDSAVYFCASSSRDRKGAEAFFGQGTRLTVV.

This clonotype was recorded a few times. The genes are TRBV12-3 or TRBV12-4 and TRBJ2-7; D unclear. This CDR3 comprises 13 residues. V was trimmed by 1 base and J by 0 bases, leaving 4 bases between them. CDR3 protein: CASSLGNSYEQYF. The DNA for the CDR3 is TGTGCCAGCAGTTTAGGTAACTCCTACGAGCAGTACTTC.

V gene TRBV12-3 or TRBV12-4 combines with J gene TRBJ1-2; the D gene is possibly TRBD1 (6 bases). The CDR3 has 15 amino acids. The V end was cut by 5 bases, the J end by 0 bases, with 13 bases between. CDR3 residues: CASSVKGVPNYGYTF. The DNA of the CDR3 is TGTGCCAGCAGTGTTAAGGGGGTCCCTAACTATGGCTACACCTTC.

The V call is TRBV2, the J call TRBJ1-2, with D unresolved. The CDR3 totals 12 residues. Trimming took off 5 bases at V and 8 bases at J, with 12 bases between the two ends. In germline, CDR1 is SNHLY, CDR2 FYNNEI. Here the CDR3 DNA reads TGTGCCAGCAGTTTTGAGGCGGAGGGCTACACCTTC. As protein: CASSFEAEGYTF.

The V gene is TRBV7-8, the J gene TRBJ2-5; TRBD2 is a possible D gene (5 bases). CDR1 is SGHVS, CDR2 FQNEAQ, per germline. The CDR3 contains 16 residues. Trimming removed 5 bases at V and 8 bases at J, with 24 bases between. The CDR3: CASSEKRTDGLVTQYF. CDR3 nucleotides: TGTGCCAGCAGCGAGAAGCGGACCGACGGCTTGGTTACCCAGTACTTC.

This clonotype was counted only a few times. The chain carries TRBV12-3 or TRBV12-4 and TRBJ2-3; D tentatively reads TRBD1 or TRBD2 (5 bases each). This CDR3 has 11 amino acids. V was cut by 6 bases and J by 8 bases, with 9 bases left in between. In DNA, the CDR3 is TGTGCCAGCAGCCTTGGGGGTACGCAGTATTTT. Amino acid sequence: CASSLGGTQYF.

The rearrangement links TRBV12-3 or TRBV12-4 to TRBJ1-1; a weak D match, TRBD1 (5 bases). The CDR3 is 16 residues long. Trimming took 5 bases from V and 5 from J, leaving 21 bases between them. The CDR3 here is CASSLGMFWGFTEAFF. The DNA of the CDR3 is TGTGCCAGCAGTCTGGGAATGTTCTGGGGGTTTACTGAAGCTTTCTTT.

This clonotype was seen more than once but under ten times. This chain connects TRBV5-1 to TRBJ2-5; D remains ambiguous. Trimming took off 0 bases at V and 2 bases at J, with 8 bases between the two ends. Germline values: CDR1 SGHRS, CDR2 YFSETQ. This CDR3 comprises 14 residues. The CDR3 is CASSLGQMQETQYF. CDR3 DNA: TGCGCCAGCAGCTTGGGGCAGATGCAAGAGACCCAGTACTTC.

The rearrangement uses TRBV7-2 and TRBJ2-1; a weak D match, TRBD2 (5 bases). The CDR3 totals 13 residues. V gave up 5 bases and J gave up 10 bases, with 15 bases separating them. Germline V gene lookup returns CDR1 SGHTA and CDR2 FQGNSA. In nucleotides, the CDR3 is TGTGCCAGCAGCCTACGATACCGAGGGGAGCAGTTCTTC. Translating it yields CASSLRYRGEQFF.

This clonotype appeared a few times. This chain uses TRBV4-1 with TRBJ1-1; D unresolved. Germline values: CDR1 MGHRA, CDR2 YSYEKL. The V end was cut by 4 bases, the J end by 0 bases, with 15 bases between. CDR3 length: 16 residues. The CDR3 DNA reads TGCGCCAGCAGCCCCGGCCGGGGAGTAATGAACACTGAAGCTTTCTTT. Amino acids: CASSPGRGVMNTEAFF.

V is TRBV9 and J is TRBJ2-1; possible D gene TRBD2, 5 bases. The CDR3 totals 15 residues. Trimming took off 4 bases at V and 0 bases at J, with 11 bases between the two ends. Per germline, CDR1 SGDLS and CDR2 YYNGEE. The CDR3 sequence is CASSPGLFSYNEQFF. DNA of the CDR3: TGTGCCAGCAGCCCTGGACTGTTCTCCTACAATGAGCAGTTCTTC.

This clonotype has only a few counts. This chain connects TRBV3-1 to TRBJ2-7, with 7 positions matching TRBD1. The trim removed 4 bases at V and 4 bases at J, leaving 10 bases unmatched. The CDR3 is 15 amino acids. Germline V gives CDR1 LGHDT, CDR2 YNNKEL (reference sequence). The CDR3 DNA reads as TGTGCCAGCAGCCCTACGGGGACAGACACGTACGAGCAGTACTTC. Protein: CASSPTGTDTYEQYF.

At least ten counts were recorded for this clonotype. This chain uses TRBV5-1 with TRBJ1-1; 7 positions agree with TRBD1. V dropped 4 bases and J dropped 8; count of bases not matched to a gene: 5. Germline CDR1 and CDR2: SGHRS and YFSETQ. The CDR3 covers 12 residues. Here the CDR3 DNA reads TGCGCCAGCAGCCCAGAGGGACAGGAAGCTTTCTTT. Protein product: CASSPEGQEAFF.

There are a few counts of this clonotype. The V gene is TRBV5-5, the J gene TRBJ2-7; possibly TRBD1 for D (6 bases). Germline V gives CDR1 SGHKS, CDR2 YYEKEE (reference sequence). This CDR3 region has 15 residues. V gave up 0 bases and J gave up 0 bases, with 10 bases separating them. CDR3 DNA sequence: TGTGCCAGCAGCTTGGGTGGGGGCTTCTCCTACGAGCAGTACTTC. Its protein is CASSLGGGFSYEQYF.

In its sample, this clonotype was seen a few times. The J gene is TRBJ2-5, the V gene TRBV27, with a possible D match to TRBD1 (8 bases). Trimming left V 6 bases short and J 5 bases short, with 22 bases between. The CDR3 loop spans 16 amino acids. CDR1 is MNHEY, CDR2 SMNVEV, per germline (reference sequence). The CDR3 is CASRRNDRGGWETQYF. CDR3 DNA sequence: TGTGCCAGCAGGCGTAACGACAGGGGAGGGTGGGAGACCCAGTACTTC.

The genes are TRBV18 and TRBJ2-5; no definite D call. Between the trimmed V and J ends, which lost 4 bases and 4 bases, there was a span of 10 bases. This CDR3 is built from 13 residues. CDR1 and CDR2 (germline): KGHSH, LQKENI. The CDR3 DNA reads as TGTGCCAGCTCACTCCTAGATCGAGAGACCCAGTACTTC. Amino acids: CASSLLDRETQYF.

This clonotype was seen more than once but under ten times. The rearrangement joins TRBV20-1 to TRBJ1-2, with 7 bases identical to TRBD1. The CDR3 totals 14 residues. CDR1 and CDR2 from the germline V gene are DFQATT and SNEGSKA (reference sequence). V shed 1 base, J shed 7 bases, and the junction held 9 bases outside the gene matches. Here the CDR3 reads CSARGGSQGTGYTF. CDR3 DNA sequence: TGCAGTGCTAGAGGGGGTTCACAGGGGACTGGCTACACCTTC.

The CDR3 loop is CASSPSGAAGNTIYF. The CDR3 DNA reads as TGTGCCAGCAGCCCGTCGGGGGCCGCTGGAAACACCATATATTTT. The genes are TRBV7-9 and TRBJ1-3, with TRBD1 as a possible D gene (6 bases). The CDR3 is 15 amino acids. Trimming removed 5 bases from V and 2 bases from J, with 13 bases in between. CDR1 is SEHNR, CDR2 FQNEAQ, per germline (reference sequence).

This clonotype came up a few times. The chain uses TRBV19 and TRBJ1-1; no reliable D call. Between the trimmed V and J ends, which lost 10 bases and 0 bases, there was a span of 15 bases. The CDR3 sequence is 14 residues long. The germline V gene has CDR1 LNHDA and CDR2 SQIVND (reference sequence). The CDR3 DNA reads TGTGCCACTACATTCGGATTCATGAACACTGAAGCTTTCTTT. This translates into CATTFGFMNTEAFF.

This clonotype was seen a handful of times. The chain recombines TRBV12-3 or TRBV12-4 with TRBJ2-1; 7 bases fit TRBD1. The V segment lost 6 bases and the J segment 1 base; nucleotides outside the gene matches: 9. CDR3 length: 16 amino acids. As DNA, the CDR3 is TGTGCCAGCAGCCGGACACAGGGGCTATCCTACAATGAGCAGTTCTTC. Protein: CASSRTQGLSYNEQFF.

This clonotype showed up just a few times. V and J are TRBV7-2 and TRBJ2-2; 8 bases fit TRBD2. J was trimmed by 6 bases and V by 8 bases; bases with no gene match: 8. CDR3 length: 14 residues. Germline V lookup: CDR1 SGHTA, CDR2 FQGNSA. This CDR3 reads CASWGTGRAGELFF. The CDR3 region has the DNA TGTGCCAGCTGGGGCACCGGGAGGGCCGGGGAGCTGTTTTTT. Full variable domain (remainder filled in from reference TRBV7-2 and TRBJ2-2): GAGVSQSPSNKVTEKGKDVELRCDPISGHTALYWYRQSLGQGLEFLIYFQGNSAPDKSGLPSDRFSAERTGGSVSTLTIQRTQQEDSAVYLCASWGTGRAGELFFGEGSRLTVL.

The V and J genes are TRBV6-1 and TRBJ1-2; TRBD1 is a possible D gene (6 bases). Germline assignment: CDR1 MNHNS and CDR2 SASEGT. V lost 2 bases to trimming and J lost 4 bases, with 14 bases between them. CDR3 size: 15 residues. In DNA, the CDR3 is TGTGCCAGCAGTGAAAGGTTAACAGGGACCTATGGCTACACCTTC. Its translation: CASSERLTGTYGYTF.

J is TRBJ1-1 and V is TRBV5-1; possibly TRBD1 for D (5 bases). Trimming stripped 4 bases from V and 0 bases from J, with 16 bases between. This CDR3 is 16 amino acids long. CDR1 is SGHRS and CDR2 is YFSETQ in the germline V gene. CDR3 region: CASSTLGGGLNTEAFF. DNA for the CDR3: TGCGCCAGCAGCACCCTCGGGGGGGGGTTGAACACTGAAGCTTTCTTT.

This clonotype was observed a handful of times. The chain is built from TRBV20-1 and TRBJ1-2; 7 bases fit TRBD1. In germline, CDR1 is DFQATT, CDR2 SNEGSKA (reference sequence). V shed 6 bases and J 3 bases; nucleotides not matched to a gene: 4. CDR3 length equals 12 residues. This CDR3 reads CSASGTDYGYTF. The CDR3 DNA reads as TGCAGTGCAAGCGGGACAGACTATGGCTACACCTTC.